This T cell receptor (beta chain) was sequenced for a study of tumor and adjacent non-tumor tissue in lung cancer (dated by TCRdb to between 2018 and 2020). Some background on the complete study: Of the cohort, about 11 patients had adenocarcinoma, 2 had squamous cell carcinoma and 1 had small cell lung cancer. Among the approximately 15 patients, ages ranged from about 31 to 76 years, roughly ten were men and 5 were women, and disease was TNM stage I to III. A total of around 130,000,000 productive TCRbeta reads were generated by sequencing, corresponding to an average of about 4.17 million reads per sample. The study compared bulk TCRbeta repertoires from lung tumor tissue and matched distant non-tumor lung tissue of under 16 lung cancer patients. TCRbeta CDR3 sequencing was performed on roughly 32 paired specimens, with one tumor sample and one normal lung sample collected per patient.

Study-wide findings and limitations: Peripheral blood was not sequenced, so blood TCRbeta repertoires were not examined in the lung cancer patients of the study. Neither the sequencing platform nor unique molecular identifiers are named or mentioned anywhere in the methods. TCR diversity was significantly higher in younger patients, and higher tumor TCR diversity was associated with shorter overall and disease-free survival. Only around 15 patients were included in the cohort, and the need for larger samples and more detailed clinical data was noted by the authors. TCR diversity (inverse Simpson) was significantly higher in tumor than in normal lung tissue (about 400 vs 150, P = 0.0075, Mann-Whitney U test). The top 100 clones made up a significantly larger cumulative share of the repertoire in normal lung than in tumor tissue.

The library was built by means of multiplex PCR. Sequenced using an Illumina HiSeq 2500. TCRbeta libraries were constructed through three rounds of nested PCR with primers (Table S4) according to protocols modified from ARM-PCR. Before sequencing, PCR products of 200-500 bp were excised from the gel and purified with the QIAquick gel extraction kit. Turning to the authors' computational methods: Trimmomatic was used to clean the reads, FLASH was used to merge the reads into complete CDR3 sequences, and MiTCR was used to assign the reads to V(D)J germline segments. VDJtools was used to compute clonal diversity as the inverse Simpson's index. In-frame sequences without a premature stop codon were defined as productive reads. Using fastp at Q25 and MiXCR, TCRdb reprocessed the public reads and kept productive beta chains. CDR3 protein duplicates are merged, each entry listing the most common genes and DNA. V and J calls and clone size were set by TCRdb, not the authors. The sample table contains 70,000 or so distinct CDR3 sequences; only one count was recorded for almost 60% of them. The ten largest make up 20% to 25% of the sample.

To note about this clonotype: It lacks a known antigen. No qualities accompany the bases; no much larger clone lies one base away.

The CDR3 runs 14 residues from the cysteine to the phenylalanine. Left in the record is the CDR3 DNA by itself, 42 bases read in frame from the first base. Here V drops 4 bases and J drops 6 bases, and the junction holds 6 bases not matched to any gene. CDR1 and CDR2 (WSHSY, SAAADI) derive from the germline V gene. RNA was isolated from bulk unsorted tissue, and RNA quality was assessed with a NanoDrop ND-1000 and an Agilent 2100. All donors had newly diagnosed lung cancer, had not received prior chemotherapy, and were admitted for thoracic surgery in China between August and November 2014. Anyone who had undergone radiotherapy or chemotherapy before, or who had another cancer at the same time, was left out of the study. Surgical tissue pieces of roughly 1-2.2 cm3 were preserved in RNAlater solution and were kept at -80 degrees C until use.

The sample taken for sequencing was lung tumor tissue. The sequence joins TRBV10-2 to TRBJ2-3; a stretch of 8 junction bases matches TRBD1. This TCR derives from a man aged 50-59 years with non-small cell lung cancer. CDR3 sequence: CASSGGQGWDTQYF. The nucleotides read TGCGCCAGCAGTGGCGGACAGGGTTGGGATACGCAGTATTTT.